The next 8 T cell receptor beta chains were all read from a single sample in a study of OX40 agonist ivuxolimab in advanced cancers. The table came from immunoSEQ multiplex PCR; TCRdb's copy has only in-frame clones and leaves some out. This sample carries about 64,000 clones, approximately 79% of them seen once, and the ten largest clones take less than 2.5%. Sequencing used CD4+ or CD8+ T cells sorted from blood, obtained in a trial of the OX40 agonist ivuxolimab. Receptor source: an adult with an advanced solid tumor such as melanoma, head and neck, liver or kidney cancer.

This chain connects TRBV7-3 to TRBJ1-1; tentatively, D is TRBD1 (6 bases). The CDR3 is 17 amino acids. Germline V lookup: CDR1 SGHTA, CDR2 FQGTGA. Trimming took off 5 bases at V and 4 bases at J, with 23 bases between the two ends. In DNA, the CDR3 is TGTGCCAGCAGCCCTTGGGAGGGGGGGCTGGGAGTCACTGAAGCTTTCTTT. Protein sequence: CASSPWEGGLGVTEAFF.

This sequence joins TRBV7-3 and TRBJ2-5; maybe TRBD2 (5 bases). CDR3 size: 14 residues. The germline V and J ends were trimmed by 1 base and 5 bases, with 11 bases remaining between them. Germline CDR1 and CDR2: SGHTA and FQGTGA. Written as DNA, the CDR3 is TGTGCCAGCAGCTTAAATCCGGGAACGGAGACCCAGTACTTC. This codes for CASSLNPGTETQYF. Supplemented by reference TRBV7-3 and TRBJ2-5, the full variable domain reads GAGVSQTPSNKVTEKGKYVELRCDPISGHTALYWYRQSLGQGPEFLIYFQGTGAADDSGLPNDRFFAVRPEGSVSTLKIQRTERGDSAVYLCASSLNPGTETQYFGPGTRLLVL.

V and J are TRBV9 and TRBJ2-7; TRBD1 matches 9 bases. The ends lost 3 bases at V and 6 bases at J; junction bases unmatched: 7. From germline, CDR1 is SGDLS and CDR2 YYNGEE. There are 14 residues in the CDR3. This chain's CDR3 is CASSGPGQGSEQYF. The CDR3 bases are TGTGCCAGCAGCGGGCCGGGACAGGGTTCCGAGCAGTACTTC.

The V and J genes are TRBV28 and TRBJ2-3, with 8 bases matching TRBD1. The CDR3 spans 14 residues. Losses at the gene ends were 3 bases for V and 4 bases for J; bases not matched to a gene: 3. Germline V lookup: CDR1 MDHEN, CDR2 SYDVKM. CDR3 sequence reads: CASSLDRVADTQYF. The CDR3 region has the DNA TGTGCCAGCAGTTTGGACAGGGTGGCAGATACGCAGTATTTT.

Here the CDR3 DNA reads TGTGCCAGCAGTCGAGGGGAGACCCAGTACTTC. Encoded protein: CASSRGETQYF. The chain is built from TRBV6-5 and TRBJ2-5; D may be TRBD2 (5 bases). V dropped 5 bases and J dropped 5 bases, with 6 bases sitting between them. The CDR3 sequence is 11 residues long. Germline V gene sequence: CDR1 MNHEY, CDR2 SVGAGI.

J is TRBJ2-1 and V is TRBV18; D unresolved. The V gene's germline CDR1 is KGHSH and CDR2 LQKENI. The CDR3 covers 15 residues. Trimming shortened V by 3 bases and J by 4 bases, and 13 bases separated the two germline ends. CDR3: CASSPIRTGYNEQFF. As DNA, the CDR3 is TGTGCCAGCTCACCTATCCGGACGGGTTACAATGAGCAGTTCTTC.

The CDR3 coding sequence is TGTGCCAGTGGTAGGGCCAACTATGGCTACACCTTC. Amino acid sequence: CASGRANYGYTF. The V and J genes are TRBV19 and TRBJ1-2, with D hard to call. Per the germline V gene, CDR1 is LNHDA and CDR2 is SQIVND (reference sequence). This CDR3 is 12 amino acids long. Trimming removed 8 bases from V and 2 bases from J, with 9 bases in between.

V and J are TRBV15 and TRBJ2-7; 8 bases are shared with TRBD2. The CDR3 length is 16 residues. The junction had 13 bases not matched to a gene; V was cut back by 1 base and J by 8 bases. Germline assignment: CDR1 LNHNV and CDR2 YYDKDF (reference sequence). This CDR3 reads CATSRGGTAGDLKQYF. In DNA, the CDR3 is TGTGCCACCAGCAGAGGGGGAACAGCGGGGGACTTGAAGCAGTACTTC.